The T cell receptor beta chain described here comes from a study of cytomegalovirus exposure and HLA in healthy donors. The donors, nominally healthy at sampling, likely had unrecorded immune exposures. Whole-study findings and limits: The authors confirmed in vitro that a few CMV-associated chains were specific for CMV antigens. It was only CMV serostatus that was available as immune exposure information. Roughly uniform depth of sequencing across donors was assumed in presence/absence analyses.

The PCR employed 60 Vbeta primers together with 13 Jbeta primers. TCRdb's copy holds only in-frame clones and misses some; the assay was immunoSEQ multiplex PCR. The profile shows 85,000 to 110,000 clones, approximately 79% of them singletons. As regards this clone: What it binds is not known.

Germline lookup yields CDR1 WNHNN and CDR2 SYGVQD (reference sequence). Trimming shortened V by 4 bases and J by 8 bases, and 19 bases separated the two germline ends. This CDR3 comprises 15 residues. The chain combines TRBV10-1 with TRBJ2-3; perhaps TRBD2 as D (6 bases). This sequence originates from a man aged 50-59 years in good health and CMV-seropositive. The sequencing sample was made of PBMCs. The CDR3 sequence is CASSGAGSGMGTQYF. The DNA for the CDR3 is TGCGCCAGCAGTGGGGCGGGGAGCGGCATGGGTACGCAGTATTTT.